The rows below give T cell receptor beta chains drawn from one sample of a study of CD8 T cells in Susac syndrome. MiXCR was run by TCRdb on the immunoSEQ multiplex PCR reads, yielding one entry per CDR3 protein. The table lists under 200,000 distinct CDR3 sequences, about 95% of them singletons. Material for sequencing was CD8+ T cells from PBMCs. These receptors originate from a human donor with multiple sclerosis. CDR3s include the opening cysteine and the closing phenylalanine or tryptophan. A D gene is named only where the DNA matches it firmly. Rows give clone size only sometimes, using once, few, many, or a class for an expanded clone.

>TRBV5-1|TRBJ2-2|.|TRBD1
TGCGCCAGCAGCGAAACTAGGACAGGGCGCGGCACCGGGGAGCTGTTTTTT
CASSETRTGRGTGELFF
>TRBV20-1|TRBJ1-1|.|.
TGCAGTGCTAGACAGTTGAACACTGAAGCTTTCTTT
CSARQLNTEAFF
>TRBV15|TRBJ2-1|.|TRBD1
TGTGCCACCAGCAGAGTCCCGGGACAGGGCAAGAATGAGCAGTTCTTC
CATSRVPGQGKNEQFF
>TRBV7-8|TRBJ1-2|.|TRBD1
TGTGCCAGCAGCGCGCAGGGGGCCCTTAGCGGCTACACCTTC
CASSAQGALSGYTF
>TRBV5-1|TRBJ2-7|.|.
TGCGCCAGCAACTACATCGACGGTAGCTCCTACGAGCAGTACTTC
CASNYIDGSSYEQYF
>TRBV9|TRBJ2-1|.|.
TGTGCCAGCAGCGCGACAGGTGGAACTTACAATGAGCAGTTCTTC
CASSATGGTYNEQFF
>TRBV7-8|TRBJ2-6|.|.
TGTGCCAGCAGCTTCAGCTCTGGGGCCAACGTCCTGACTTTC
CASSFSSGANVLTF
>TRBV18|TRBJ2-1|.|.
TGTGCCAGCTCACCATACGCAGACAATGAGCAGTTCTTC
CASSPYADNEQFF
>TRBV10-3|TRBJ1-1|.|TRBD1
TGTGCCATCAGTTATCCGGGACAGGGGACTGAAGCTTTCTTT
CAISYPGQGTEAFF
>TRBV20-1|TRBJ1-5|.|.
TGCAGTGCTAGCCCCGGGAATCAGCCCCAGCATTTT
CSASPGNQPQHF
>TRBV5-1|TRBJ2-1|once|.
TGCGCCAGCAGCTCCCCGGACTCCTCCCTGAAGCAGTTCTTC
CASSSPDSSLKQFF
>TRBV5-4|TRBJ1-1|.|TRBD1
TGTGCCAGCAGTGGGACAGGGGCTGAAGCTTTCTTT
CASSGTGAEAFF
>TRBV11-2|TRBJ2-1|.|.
TGTGCCAGCAGCTTAGATCCCGAGGGCTCCTACAATGAGCAGTTCTTC
CASSLDPEGSYNEQFF
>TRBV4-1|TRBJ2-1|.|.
TGCGCCAGCAGCCAAGTGGGAATGGGGCAGAATGAGCAGTTCTTC
CASSQVGMGQNEQFF
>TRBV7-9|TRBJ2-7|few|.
TGTGCCAGCAGCTTAGCGGGGGACTCCTACGAGCAGTACTTC
CASSLAGDSYEQYF
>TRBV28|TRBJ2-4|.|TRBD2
TGTGCCAGCAGCCGTCCTAGCGGACTAGCCAAAAACATTCAGTACTTC
CASSRPSGLAKNIQYF
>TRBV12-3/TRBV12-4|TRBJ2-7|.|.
TGTGCCAGCAGTATTCGGGACGGTACGCACGAGCAGTACTTC
CASSIRDGTHEQYF
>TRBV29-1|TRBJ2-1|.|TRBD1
TGCAGCGTTGCTGAGGGGGCACCCCACAATGAGCAGTTCTTC
CSVAEGAPHNEQFF
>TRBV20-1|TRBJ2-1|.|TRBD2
TGCAGTGCTTTAGGAGCGGGAGTCTTCACTAATGAGCAGTTCTTC
CSALGAGVFTNEQFF
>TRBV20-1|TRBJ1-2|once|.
TGCAGTGCTAGAGATCTTGGGCAGGGAGGTTGGCATACCTTC
CSARDLGQGGWHTF
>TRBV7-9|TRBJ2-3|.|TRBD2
TGTGCCAGCACTCTACTAGCGTCAGATACGCAGTATTTT
CASTLLASDTQYF
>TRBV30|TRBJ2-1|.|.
TGTGCCTGGAACCTAGCGTTCGGGGAGCAGTTCTTC
CAWNLAFGEQFF
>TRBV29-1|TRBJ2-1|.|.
TGCAGCTCGGGACCGGACGAAAGAAGCTCCTACAATGAGCAGTTCTTC
CSSGPDERSSYNEQFF
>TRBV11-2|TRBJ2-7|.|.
TGTGCCACGCGGCAGGGTACCACAGAGCAGTACTTC
CATRQGTTEQYF
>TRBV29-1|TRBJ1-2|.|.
TGCAGCGTTGAGAATCCCGGGGAAAGTTGGGCTGGCTACACCTTC
CSVENPGESWAGYTF
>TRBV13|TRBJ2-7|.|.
TGTGCCAGCAGCTTAGGACGGGCGTGGGAGCAGTACTTC
CASSLGRAWEQYF
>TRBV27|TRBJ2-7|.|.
TGTGCCAGCAGGCACGGGACACCGTCCTACGAGCAGTACTTC
CASRHGTPSYEQYF
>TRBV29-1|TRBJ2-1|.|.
TGCAGCGCCGGGACGGTTTACAATGAGCAGTTCTTC
CSAGTVYNEQFF
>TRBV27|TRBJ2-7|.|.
TGTGCCAGTGGACAGACTAGCTCCTACGAGCAGTACTTC
CASGQTSSYEQYF
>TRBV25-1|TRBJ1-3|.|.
TGTGCCAGCAGTGAATATGGAAACACCATATATTTT
CASSEYGNTIYF
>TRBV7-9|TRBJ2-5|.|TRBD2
TGTGCCAGCAGCATCCTAGCGGGAGGGCCCGAGACCCAGTACTTC
CASSILAGGPETQYF
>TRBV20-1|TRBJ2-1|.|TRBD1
TGCAGTGCCCCCGGACAGGGAGAACAGTTCTTC
CSAPGQGEQFF
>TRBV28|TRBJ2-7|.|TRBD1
TGTGCCAGCAGCCCCAAGACAGGGATTTCCTACGAGCAGTACTTC
CASSPKTGISYEQYF
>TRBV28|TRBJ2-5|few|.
TGTGCCAGCAGTTCGTCCCAAGAGACCCAGTACTTC
CASSSSQETQYF
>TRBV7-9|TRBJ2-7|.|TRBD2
TGTGCCAGCAGCTTCGGGACTAGCGCGTATTACGAGCAGTACTTC
CASSFGTSAYYEQYF
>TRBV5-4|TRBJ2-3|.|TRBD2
TGTGCCAGCAGCTTGGCCTTAGCGGGGCCTTGGGCAGATACGCAGTATTTT
CASSLALAGPWADTQYF
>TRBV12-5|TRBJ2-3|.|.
TGTGCTAGTGGTTTGTCAGGGGACTACACAGATACGCAGTATTTT
CASGLSGDYTDTQYF
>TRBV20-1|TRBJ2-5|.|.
TGCAGTGCCATGGCTCTGCAGCGGGTGGTTATTCAAGAGACCCAGTACTTC
CSAMALQRVVIQETQYF
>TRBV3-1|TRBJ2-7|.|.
TGTGCCAGCAGCCAAGATCTGGGAAGTTCCTACGAGCAGTACTTC
CASSQDLGSSYEQYF
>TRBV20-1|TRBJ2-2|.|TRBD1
TGCAGTGCCATAGACAGGGTCGGTACCGGGGAGCTGTTTTTT
CSAIDRVGTGELFF
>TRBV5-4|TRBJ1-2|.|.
TGTGCCAGCAGCACGGACAGCCGAGGCTATGGCTACACCTTC
CASSTDSRGYGYTF
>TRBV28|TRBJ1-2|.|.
TGTGCCAGCAGTTTGAGCTGGGGAACTAACTATGGCTACACCTTC
CASSLSWGTNYGYTF
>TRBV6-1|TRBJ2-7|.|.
TGTGCCAGCATTGGAGACTCCGCGTACTACGAGCAGTACTTC
CASIGDSAYYEQYF
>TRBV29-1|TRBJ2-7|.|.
TGCAGCGTCGCCGACACAAACTACGAGCAGTACTTC
CSVADTNYEQYF
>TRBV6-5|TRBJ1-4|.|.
TGTGCCAGCAGTTACTTCGGATCCCATAATGAAAAACTGTTTTTT
CASSYFGSHNEKLFF
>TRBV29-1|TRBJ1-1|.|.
TGCAGCGTCTTTACCACTGAAGCTTTCTTT
CSVFTTEAFF
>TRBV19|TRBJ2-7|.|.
TGTGCCAGTAGTATAGATGCTTACGAGCAGTACTTC
CASSIDAYEQYF
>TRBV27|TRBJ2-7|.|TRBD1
TGTGCCAGCAGTTTGGTACAGGGGGCTGGCGAGCAGTACTTC
CASSLVQGAGEQYF
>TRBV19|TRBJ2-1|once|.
TGTGCCGAAAAGGGGTTAAACAATGAGCAGTTCTTC
CAEKGLNNEQFF
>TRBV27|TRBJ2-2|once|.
TGTGCCAGCAGTTCTTCTTCGGGCGGGGAGCTGTTTTTT
CASSSSSGGELFF
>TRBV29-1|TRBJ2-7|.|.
TGCAGCGTCAAAACCCCTGTTTGGGAGCAGTACTTC
CSVKTPVWEQYF
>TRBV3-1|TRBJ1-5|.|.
TGTGCCAGCAGTGTCGACGGAAATCAGCCCCAGCATTTT
CASSVDGNQPQHF
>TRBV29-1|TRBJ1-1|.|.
TGCAGCTCACGGACGGGGAACACTGAAGCTTTCTTT
CSSRTGNTEAFF
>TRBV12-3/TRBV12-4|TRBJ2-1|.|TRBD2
TGTGCCAGCAGTCAAGCGGGGCTCTCCTACAATGAGCAGTTCTTC
CASSQAGLSYNEQFF